These 13 T cell receptor beta chains came from one sample sequenced in a study of OX40 agonist ivuxolimab in advanced cancers. Using immunoSEQ multiplex PCR, the repertoire was profiled, and TCRdb retains in-frame clones only, with some absent. Of roughly 2,200 clones listed, just under 85% were seen once; the top ten hold approximately 17%. The material was CD4+ or CD8+ T cells sorted from blood, obtained in a trial of the OX40 agonist ivuxolimab. The receptor source for this set is an adult with an advanced solid tumor such as melanoma, head and neck, liver or kidney cancer.

This clone was seen more than once but under ten times. The genes are TRBV14 and TRBJ2-1, with TRBD2 matching 14 bases. V lost 3 bases and J lost 4; bases outside the gene matches: 2. This CDR3 is built from 16 residues. Germline loops: CDR1 SGHDN, CDR2 FVKESK. CDR3 nucleotides: TGTGCCAGCAGCCAGACTAGCGGGGGGGAGTACAATGAGCAGTTCTTC. Translation gives CASSQTSGGEYNEQFF.

The chain uses TRBV5-1 and TRBJ1-5; D may be TRBD1 (6 bases). V was cut by 2 bases and J by 5 bases, with 8 bases left in between. The CDR3 is 13 residues long. Germline CDR1 SGHRS, CDR2 YFSETQ. The CDR3 DNA is TGCGCCAGCAGCTTTGAGGGGGATCAGCCCCAGCATTTT. It yields the protein CASSFEGDQPQHF. The complete variable domain, with remaining parts taken from reference TRBV5-1 and TRBJ1-5, reads KAGVTQTPRYLIKTRGQQVTLSCSPISGHRSVSWYQQTPGQGLQFLFEYFSETQRNKGNFPGRFSGRQFSNSRSEMNVSTLELGDSALYLCASSFEGDQPQHFGDGTRLSIL.

The chain carries TRBV7-8 and TRBJ2-6, with no clear D. Germline assignment: CDR1 SGHVS and CDR2 FQNEAQ. The V and J ends lost 5 bases and 5 bases respectively, with 22 bases between them. The CDR3 spans 18 residues. DNA for the CDR3: TGTGCCAGCAGCAGTACCCATTACCCACAAAGTCGGGCCAACGTCCTGACTTTC. Translated, it gives CASSSTHYPQSRANVLTF.

V gene TRBV7-8 combines with J gene TRBJ1-2; D remains ambiguous. The V end was cut by 0 bases, the J end by 0 bases, with 11 bases between. Germline CDR1 and CDR2: SGHVS and FQNEAQ. The CDR3 length is 16 residues. CDR3: CASSLAVSGANYGYTF. CDR3 in DNA: TGTGCCAGCAGCTTAGCTGTTTCCGGGGCTAACTATGGCTACACCTTC.

The chain links TRBV5-6 to TRBJ1-2; unclear D gene. The germline V gene has CDR1 SGHDT and CDR2 YYEEEE. The CDR3 runs 15 residues. V lost 2 bases, J lost 3 bases, and 14 bases lay in between. The CDR3, as DNA: TGTGCCAGCAGCTTTTTTTCCGCAGAGTACTATGGCTACACCTTC. This encodes CASSFFSAEYYGYTF.

The chain employs TRBV9 and TRBJ1-2; D gene uncertain. Trimming shortened V by 1 base and J by 8 bases, and 9 bases separated the two germline ends. Germline V gene sequence: CDR1 SGDLS, CDR2 YYNGEE. The CDR3 runs to 12 residues. The CDR3 DNA follows: TGTGCCAGCAGCGTATCCCGGTCGGGCTACACCTTC. Translating gives CASSVSRSGYTF.

This CDR3 reads CASSQDFVPSSGKAREYF. The CDR3 DNA reads as TGCGCCAGCAGCCAAGATTTCGTTCCTTCGAGCGGGAAAGCTCGAGAGTACTTC. The gene calls are TRBV4-1 and TRBJ2-7; 7 bases line up with TRBD2. The CDR3 runs 18 residues. The germline V gene has CDR1 MGHRA and CDR2 YSYEKL. J gave up 11 bases and V 0 bases, and 22 bases lay outside the gene matches.

To note about this clone: This may arise from a read error, as a much more abundant clone is one base away. The sample contains more than one DNA sequence encoding this CDR3. The chain carries TRBV5-1 and TRBJ1-5, with a tentative D call TRBD1 (5 bases). Trimming left V 0 bases short and J 7 bases short, with 8 bases between. The CDR3 has 13 amino acids. Germline assignment: CDR1 SGHRS and CDR2 YFSETQ. The CDR3 sequence: CASSLAGDQPQHF. The CDR3 bases are TGCGCCAGCAGCTTGGCGGGGGACCAGCCCCAGCATTTT.

The chain links TRBV6-5 to TRBJ2-2, with D unresolved. Looked up from germline, CDR1 is MNHEY and CDR2 is SVGAGI. Trimming took 2 bases from V and 4 from J, leaving 8 bases between them. The CDR3 has 14 amino acids. CDR3 sequence reads: CASSYRVATGELFF. Here the CDR3 DNA reads TGTGCCAGCAGTTACCGGGTAGCCACCGGGGAGCTGTTTTTT.

The chain combines TRBV7-2 with TRBJ2-1, with D unresolved. The CDR3 sequence is 12 residues long. Trimming removed 3 bases from V and 8 bases from J, with 8 bases in between. CDR1 and CDR2 from the germline V gene are SGHTA and FQGNSA. The CDR3 DNA is TGTGCCAGCAGCTTTGGTCCGTATGAGCAGTTCTTC. This translates into CASSFGPYEQFF. Together with reference TRBV7-2 and TRBJ2-1, the CDR3 gives the full variable domain: GAGVSQSPSNKVTEKGKDVELRCDPISGHTALYWYRQSLGQGLEFLIYFQGNSAPDKSGLPSDRFSAERTGGSVSTLTIQRTQQEDSAVYLCASSFGPYEQFFGPGTRLTVL.

CDR3 loop: CASSFTPGPNTEAFF. The CDR3 DNA follows: TGTGCCAGCAGCTTCACCCCAGGGCCCAACACTGAAGCTTTCTTT. This rearrangement joins TRBV7-9 to TRBJ1-1; possibly TRBD1 for D (5 bases). The CDR3 loop spans 15 amino acids. V was shortened by 3 bases and J by 2 bases, with 13 bases between the two germline ends. CDR1 and CDR2 from the germline V gene are SEHNR and FQNEAQ (reference sequence). The whole variable domain, filled in from reference TRBV7-9 and TRBJ1-1, reads DTGVSQNPRHKITKRGQNVTFRCDPISEHNRLYWYRQTLGQGPEFLTYFQNEAQLEKSRLLSDRFSAERPKGSFSTLEIQRTEQGDSAMYLCASSFTPGPNTEAFFGQGTRLTVV.

This clone came up a few times. V is TRBV4-1 and J is TRBJ2-2; D is uncertain. The ends were cut back, 7 bases at V and 7 bases at J, with 10 bases in the middle. Germline V gene sequence: CDR1 MGHRA, CDR2 YSYEKL. The CDR3 length is 12 residues. DNA for the CDR3: TGCGCCAGCAAACACTCTCACGGGGAGCTGTTTTTT. Its protein is CASKHSHGELFF.

V usage is TRBV27 and J usage is TRBJ1-2, with D hard to call. V was pared by 4 bases and J by 4 bases, with 16 bases between. The CDR3 has 15 amino acids. The germline CDR1 and CDR2 sequences are MNHEY and SMNVEV (reference sequence). CDR3 in amino acids: CASSYIPPASYGYTF. The CDR3, as DNA: TGTGCCAGCAGTTATATCCCCCCGGCATCCTATGGCTACACCTTC.